The 32 T cell receptor beta chains below come from one sample, sequenced in a study of cytomegalovirus exposure and HLA in healthy donors. Use of 60 Vbeta and 13 Jbeta primers characterized the PCR. Libraries were prepared by immunoSEQ multiplex PCR; TCRdb keeps only in-frame clonotypes and omits some of them. This repertoire includes some 43,000 clones. Sequences were obtained from PBMCs. These receptors came from a woman aged 25 to 39 in good health and CMV-seronegative.

J is TRBJ1-2 and V is TRBV15; TRBD1 matches 8 bases. Germline V gene data show CDR1 as LNHNV and CDR2 as YYDKDF (reference sequence). CDR3 length: 13 residues. V gave up 6 bases and J gave up 0 bases; unmatched junction bases: 0. CDR3 in amino acids: CATRQGANYGYTF. CDR3 nucleotide sequence: TGTGCCACCAGACAGGGGGCTAACTATGGCTACACCTTC.

The chain couples TRBV10-3 to TRBJ1-1; 7 bases match TRBD1. The V and J ends lost 6 bases and 1 base, in that order; junction bases with no gene match: 5. Germline assignment: CDR1 ENHRY and CDR2 SYGVKD. This CDR3 has 14 residues. CDR3 sequence: CAIRRQGKNTEAFF. The CDR3 region has the DNA TGTGCCATCAGGAGACAGGGTAAGAACACTGAAGCTTTCTTT.

The genes are TRBV6-1 and TRBJ2-5; D unresolved. Germline loops: CDR1 MNHNS, CDR2 SASEGT. V shed 6 bases and J shed 3 bases, with 11 bases lying between them. The CDR3 runs 13 residues. The CDR3 spells CASRPRGEETQYF. The CDR3 nucleotides are TGTGCCAGCAGACCTCGAGGAGAAGAGACCCAGTACTTC.

V is TRBV19 and J is TRBJ1-3; D unresolved. The germline CDR1 and CDR2 sequences are LNHDA and SQIVND (reference sequence). Trimming took off 5 bases at V and 2 bases at J, with 7 bases between the two ends. The CDR3 has 13 residues. CDR3: CASSSGTGNTIYF. For the CDR3, the DNA is TGTGCCAGTAGTTCGGGGACTGGAAACACCATATATTTT.

The chain combines TRBV18 with TRBJ2-5, with TRBD2 matching over 12 bases. CDR1 and CDR2 (germline): KGHSH, LQKENI. V gave up 5 bases and J gave up 3 bases; unmatched junction bases: 7. This CDR3 is 16 amino acids long. In nucleotides, the CDR3 is TGTGCCAGCTCATTAACTAGCGGGAGGTTTGAAGAGACCCAGTACTTC. Its protein is CASSLTSGRFEETQYF.

The rearrangement links TRBV18 to TRBJ1-5; 9 bases align to TRBD1. The CDR3 is made up of 15 amino acids. Trimming cost V 3 bases and J 4 bases; bases outside gene matches: 4. Germline V gives CDR1 KGHSH, CDR2 LQKENI. As DNA, the CDR3 is TGTGCCAGCTCACCCGCCGGGACAGGGAATCAGCCCCAGCATTTT. Translated, it gives CASSPAGTGNQPQHF.

The V call is TRBV5-5, the J call TRBJ2-7, with D hard to call. Germline values: CDR1 SGHKS, CDR2 YYEKEE (reference sequence). The V end lost 2 bases, the J end lost 0 bases, and 12 bases lay between the germline ends. CDR3 length: 15 residues. This chain's CDR3 is CASSFGLVRSYEQYF. In DNA form, the CDR3 reads TGTGCCAGCAGCTTTGGGCTCGTTCGCTCCTACGAGCAGTACTTC.

The chain is built from TRBV30 and TRBJ1-1; 10 bases line up with TRBD1. The trim removed 5 bases at V and 5 bases at J, leaving 5 bases unmatched. CDR1 GTSNPN and CDR2 SVGIG come from the germline V gene (reference sequence). The CDR3 consists of 13 residues. In DNA, the CDR3 is TGTGCCTGGGGGACAGGGGCGCGTACTGAAGCTTTCTTT. Protein product: CAWGTGARTEAFF.

V gene TRBV4-1 combines with J gene TRBJ2-1; TRBD1 matches at 11 bases. The CDR3 contains 16 residues. The germline CDR1 and CDR2 sequences are MGHRA and YSYEKL. Trimming cost V 1 base and J 8 bases; bases outside gene matches: 7. In nucleotides, the CDR3 is TGCGCCAGCAGCCAAGCGTGGACAGGGGGCGCGGATGAGCAGTTCTTC. Residues: CASSQAWTGGADEQFF.

The chain has TRBV6-1 and TRBJ1-1; D remains unclear. The CDR3 length is 13 residues. Trimming removed 6 bases from V and 3 bases from J, with 11 bases in between. The V gene's germline CDR1 is MNHNS and CDR2 SASEGT. The CDR3 bases are TGTGCCAGCAGCATCAGGTATGACACTGAAGCTTTCTTT. Amino acids: CASSIRYDTEAFF.

The chain recombines TRBV25-1 with TRBJ1-2; no reliable D call. V lost 5 bases and J lost 5, with 6 bases in between. CDR1 is MGHDK and CDR2 is SYGVNS in the germline V gene. This CDR3 is 11 amino acids long. For the CDR3, the DNA is TGTGCCAGCAGTCAGGCATATGGCTACACCTTC. Translated, it gives CASSQAYGYTF.

The chain carries TRBV6-5 and TRBJ2-7, with D tentatively TRBD2 (6 bases). Deletions cut 0 bases from V and 3 bases from J, with 12 bases between. CDR1 is MNHEY and CDR2 is SVGAGI in the germline V gene. The CDR3 has 15 residues. Here the CDR3 reads CASSYSSGASYEQYF. CDR3 nucleotides: TGTGCCAGCAGTTACTCATCGGGAGCCAGCTACGAGCAGTACTTC.

Its frequency marks this clone as medium-sized (0.01 to 0.1%). This rearrangement joins TRBV19 to TRBJ1-1, with D maybe TRBD1 (5 bases). CDR3 length equals 14 residues. Per germline, CDR1 LNHDA and CDR2 SQIVND (reference sequence). Trimming shortened V by 5 bases and J by 3 bases, and 13 bases separated the two germline ends. The CDR3 bases are TGTGCCAGTAGTTCCCAGGGCGCGTACACTGAAGCTTTCTTT. Amino acids: CASSSQGAYTEAFF.

The chain is built from TRBV29-1 and TRBJ1-1; D is unclear. The germline gives CDR1 SQVTM, CDR2 ANQGSEA. V lost 7 bases and J 7 bases, leaving 16 bases between the germline ends. The CDR3 has 12 residues. CDR3 region: CSADEGGLEAFF. DNA of the CDR3: TGCAGCGCCGATGAAGGCGGGCTTGAAGCTTTCTTT. The whole variable domain, filled in from reference TRBV29-1 and TRBJ1-1, reads SAVISQKPSRDICQRGTSLTIQCQVDSQVTMMFWYRQQPGQSLTLIATANQGSEATYESGFVIDKFPISRPNLTFSTLTVSNMSPEDSSIYLCSADEGGLEAFFGQGTRLTVV.

The chain combines TRBV4-1 with TRBJ2-7; TRBD2 might be the D (6 bases). Germline-derived CDR1 and CDR2 are MGHRA and YSYEKL. Trimming removed 4 bases at V and 3 bases at J, with 13 bases between. There are 14 residues in the CDR3. CDR3 DNA sequence: TGCGCCAGCAGCCCGCGGAGGGCCATCTACGAGCAGTACTTC. Translation: CASSPRRAIYEQYF.

This chain links TRBV29-1 with TRBJ2-2; D not resolved. CDR1 and CDR2 (germline): SQVTM, ANQGSEA. The CDR3 runs to 11 residues. The V end lost 5 bases, the J end lost 8 bases, and 9 bases lay between the germline ends. CDR3 coding DNA: TGCAGCGTTTGGTTTCAGGGGGAGCTGTTTTTT. It translates to CSVWFQGELFF.

The chain has TRBV2 and TRBJ2-7, with a possible D match to TRBD2 (6 bases). From germline, CDR1 is SNHLY and CDR2 FYNNEI. Deletions cut 7 bases from V and 5 bases from J, with 15 bases between. This CDR3 has 13 amino acids. CDR3 sequence: CASTLGSRNEQYF. The CDR3 nucleotides read TGTGCCAGCACCCTCGGGAGTCGGAACGAGCAGTACTTC.

The chain uses TRBV2 and TRBJ2-7; D gene uncertain. Looked up from germline, CDR1 is SNHLY and CDR2 is FYNNEI. The CDR3 spans 12 residues. Trimming stripped 8 bases from V and 3 bases from J, with 11 bases between. This CDR3 is CASSLTGYEQYF. CDR3 nucleotide sequence: TGTGCCAGCTCCCTTACGGGCTACGAGCAGTACTTC.

The chain carries TRBV6-5 and TRBJ2-6; tentatively, D is TRBD1 (5 bases). Trimming left V 2 bases short and J 0 bases short, with 5 bases between. Germline lookup yields CDR1 MNHEY and CDR2 SVGAGI. This CDR3 is built from 15 residues. CDR3 amino acids: CASSYRGSGANVLTF. CDR3 nucleotides: TGTGCCAGCAGTTACAGGGGCTCTGGGGCCAACGTCCTGACTTTC.

This chain uses TRBV4-1 with TRBJ2-1, with 9 bases lining up with TRBD2. Trimming took 4 bases from V and 7 from J; bases not matched to a gene: 14. This CDR3 region has 17 residues. Germline CDR1 and CDR2: MGHRA and YSYEKL. CDR3 amino acids: CASSPGPTAGGRNEQFF. The DNA for the CDR3 is TGCGCCAGCAGCCCTGGCCCGACGGCGGGAGGGCGTAATGAGCAGTTCTTC.

This chain joins TRBV7-3 and TRBJ2-3; 7 bases line up with TRBD2. V shed 0 bases, J shed 0 bases, and the junction held 9 bases outside the gene matches. The CDR3 spans 18 residues. Germline CDR1 and CDR2: SGHTA and FQGTGA. CDR3 DNA sequence: TGTGCCAGCAGCTTAACCTCCGGTGGCGGGGGTAGCACAGATACGCAGTATTTT. Protein: CASSLTSGGGGSTDTQYF.

The gene calls are TRBV9 and TRBJ1-1, with D possibly TRBD1 on 6 matching bases. The CDR3 is made up of 15 amino acids. Trimming pared 1 base from V and 6 bases from J, leaving 16 bases between. In germline, CDR1 is SGDLS, CDR2 YYNGEE. The CDR3 DNA is TGTGCCAGCAGCGTATCGATCCAGGGGAGCGCTGAAGCTTTCTTT. This sequence encodes CASSVSIQGSAEAFF.

The CDR3 DNA reads TGTGCCAGCAGTCCGACAGGGGGCGTTGAAAAACTGTTTTTT. It encodes CASSPTGGVEKLFF. V is TRBV28 and J is TRBJ1-4, with TRBD1 matching 10 bases. This CDR3 comprises 14 residues. Germline V gene sequence: CDR1 MDHEN, CDR2 SYDVKM. V lost 5 bases and J lost 7; bases outside the gene matches: 4.

The genes are TRBV7-2 and TRBJ1-5, with 7 bases identical to TRBD1. Germline lookup yields CDR1 SGHTA and CDR2 FQGNSA. The V and J ends lost 5 bases and 0 bases, in that order; junction bases with no gene match: 4. The CDR3 runs 15 residues. The CDR3 protein is CASSLGTVSNQPQHF. As DNA, the CDR3 is TGTGCCAGCAGCCTTGGGACAGTTAGCAATCAGCCCCAGCATTTT.

The V and J genes are TRBV4-1 and TRBJ1-2, with D perhaps matching TRBD1 (5 bases). V was trimmed by 0 bases and J by 9 bases, leaving 11 bases between them. The CDR3 loop spans 13 amino acids. Germline V gives CDR1 MGHRA, CDR2 YSYEKL. The CDR3 sequence: CASSQDQGRSYTF. The CDR3 DNA reads TGCGCCAGCAGCCAAGACCAGGGTCGAAGCTACACCTTC.

This sequence joins TRBV2 and TRBJ2-7; D call uncertain. This CDR3 has 14 residues. With 8 bases removed from V and 0 bases from J, the gap between germline ends came to 14 bases. Germline V lookup: CDR1 SNHLY, CDR2 FYNNEI. The CDR3 DNA reads as TGTGCCAGCTCGAGATGGCAGGACTCCTACGAGCAGTACTTC. This translates into CASSRWQDSYEQYF.

The CDR3 DNA sequence: TGCGCCAGCAGCTGGGGACAGTCAGGGAACACTGAAGCTTTCTTT. As protein: CASSWGQSGNTEAFF. The chain couples TRBV5-1 to TRBJ1-1, with 7 positions matching TRBD1. Trimming cost V 3 bases and J 1 base; bases outside gene matches: 6. CDR1 and CDR2 from the germline V gene are SGHRS and YFSETQ. This CDR3 has 15 amino acids.

The chain links TRBV7-3 to TRBJ2-1; 12 bases agree with TRBD1. This CDR3 has 17 amino acids. Germline V gene data show CDR1 as SGHTA and CDR2 as FQGTGA. Germline trimming cut 0 bases from V and 7 bases from J; bases unmatched to any gene: 7. CDR3 sequence reads: CASSLTGGDRGRNEQFF. CDR3 in DNA: TGTGCCAGCAGCTTAACGGGGGGGGACAGGGGGCGGAATGAGCAGTTCTTC.

The chain carries TRBV6-1 and TRBJ1-2; 8 bases agree with TRBD1. The CDR3 is 15 residues long. Germline V lookup: CDR1 MNHNS, CDR2 SASEGT. Losses at the gene ends were 6 bases for V and 7 bases for J; bases not matched to a gene: 13. The CDR3 DNA follows: TGTGCCAGCAGCAGACAGGGGAATTCCGTGGCTGGCTACACCTTC. Translating it yields CASSRQGNSVAGYTF.

The gene calls are TRBV6-5 and TRBJ2-3; D unresolved. Looked up from germline, CDR1 is MNHEY and CDR2 is SVGAGI. With 3 bases removed from V and 2 bases from J, the gap between germline ends came to 9 bases. The CDR3 spans 14 residues. This CDR3 is CASSYFLSTDTQYF. Written as DNA, the CDR3 is TGTGCCAGCAGTTATTTCCTTTCCACAGATACGCAGTATTTT.

The chain couples TRBV4-2 to TRBJ2-1; D may be TRBD2 (5 bases). The CDR3 has 14 amino acids. With 2 bases removed from V and 5 bases from J, the gap between germline ends came to 10 bases. From germline, CDR1 is LGHNA and CDR2 YNFKEQ. The CDR3 spells CASSQLEEDNEQFF. CDR3 sequence (DNA): TGTGCCAGCAGCCAATTAGAGGAGGACAATGAGCAGTTCTTC.

This rearrangement joins TRBV19 to TRBJ2-5; TRBD2 agrees at 9 bases. With V trimmed by 1 base and J by 12 bases, 6 bases remained unmatched. CDR3 size: 13 residues. Germline V gene lookup returns CDR1 LNHDA and CDR2 SQIVND (reference sequence). For the CDR3, the DNA is TGTGCCAGTAGTATAGCCGGACTAGCGATAAAGTACTTC. It yields the protein CASSIAGLAIKYF.